A selection of T cell receptor beta chains follows, all from one sample in a study of early T cells in non-severe SARS-CoV-2 infection. TCRdb analysed the 5' RACE reads with MiXCR anew, one entry per CDR3 protein. The table shows around 33,000 distinct CDR3 sequences, with roughly 5.7% occurring only once. Sequencing input: whole blood. These receptors all stem from an adult who was a healthcare worker with PCR-confirmed SARS-CoV-2 infection or an uninfected control (not recorded which). The CDR3 runs from the conserved cysteine through the conserved F or W. A D gene is named only where the DNA matches it firmly. Where a row states a size, it is once, few, many or the class of an expanded clone; other rows omit it.

.,TRBD1,TRBV18,TRBJ2-7,CVSSPGGRYEQYF,TGTGTCAGCTCACCAGGGGGTCGGTACGAGCAGTACTTC
few,.,TRBV7-2,TRBJ2-3,CASSFGPADTQYF,TGTGCCAGCAGCTTCGGACCCGCAGATACGCAGTATTTT
many,.,TRBV29-1,TRBJ1-1,CSLLRPMDTEAFF,TGCAGCCTTTTACGTCCGATGGACACTGAAGCTTTCTTT
many,TRBD1,TRBV12-5,TRBJ2-2,CASGSGTGYTGELFF,TGTGCTAGTGGTTCCGGGACAGGGTATACCGGGGAGCTGTTTTTT
many,TRBD2,TRBV20-1,TRBJ2-5,CSARDRLAGGQGKTQYF,TGCAGTGCTAGAGATCGACTAGCGGGGGGCCAGGGGAAGACCCAGTACTTC
many,.,TRBV7-9,TRBJ1-1,CASSSRQLEAFF,TGTGCCAGCAGCTCCCGACAGCTTGAAGCTTTCTTT
medium-sized,TRBD1,TRBV10-3,TRBJ2-1,CAISDQQGARGNEQFF,TGTGCCATCAGTGATCAACAGGGGGCGAGGGGGAATGAGCAGTTCTTC
many,TRBD2,TRBV24-1,TRBJ2-1,CATSDLQRGGYNEQFF,TGTGCCACCAGTGATTTGCAGCGGGGGGGCTACAATGAGCAGTTCTTC
many,.,TRBV7-8,TRBJ2-7,CASSLGQPYEQYF,TGTGCCAGCAGCTTAGGACAGCCCTACGAGCAGTACTTC
many,TRBD1,TRBV29-1,TRBJ2-7,CSVGGGQGYEQYF,TGCAGCGTCGGCGGGGGACAGGGTTACGAGCAGTACTTC
many,TRBD1,TRBV20-1,TRBJ2-2,CSASPGTGRTGELFF,TGCAGTGCGTCGCCGGGGACAGGGAGGACCGGGGAGCTGTTTTTT
many,.,TRBV18,TRBJ2-3,CASSPGTDTQYF,TGTGCCAGCTCACCGGGCACAGATACGCAGTATTTT
many,.,TRBV30,TRBJ2-1,CAWSVMARRRTYNEQFF,TGTGCCTGGAGTGTAATGGCCCGCCGGCGTACCTACAATGAGCAGTTCTTC
many,.,TRBV7-3,TRBJ2-3,CASSFSVTASTDTQYF,TGTGCCAGCAGCTTCTCGGTAACGGCCTCAACAGATACGCAGTATTTT
many,.,TRBV7-3,TRBJ2-3,CASSLTLGADTQYF,TGTGCCAGCAGCTTAACGCTGGGGGCAGATACGCAGTATTTT
.,TRBD2,TRBV28,TRBJ2-1,CASSRASGGTNEQFF,TGTGCCAGCAGTCGGGCTAGCGGGGGAACCAATGAGCAGTTCTTC
many,.,TRBV5-4,TRBJ2-7,CASSLDNYEQYF,TGTGCCAGCAGCTTGGATAATTACGAGCAGTACTTC
many,TRBD2,TRBV5-1,TRBJ2-5,CASSVSGGYQETQYF,TGCGCCAGCAGCGTTAGCGGGGGCTACCAAGAGACCCAGTACTTC
many,.,TRBV5-4,TRBJ2-7,CASSLSTGRHLYEQYF,TGTGCCAGCAGCCTTTCGACGGGGCGCCATCTTTACGAGCAGTACTTC
.,TRBD1,TRBV10-2,TRBJ1-4,CASSPPDRGSEKLFF,TGCGCCAGCAGCCCCCCCGACAGGGGATCCGAAAAACTGTTTTTT
many,.,TRBV7-2,TRBJ1-4,CASSLDGANEKLFF,TGTGCCAGCAGCTTGGATGGGGCTAATGAAAAACTGTTTTTT
few,.,TRBV10-3,TRBJ2-5,CAITGQLAETQYF,TGTGCCATCACCGGACAGCTCGCCGAGACCCAGTACTTC
few,TRBD1,TRBV11-2,TRBJ2-7,CASSLEGTGVYLF,TGTGCCAGCAGCTTAGAAGGGACAGGCGTGTACCTATTC
many,.,TRBV6-6,TRBJ1-5,CASSHYQEPQHF,TGTGCCAGCAGTCACTATCAAGAGCCCCAGCATTTT
many,.,TRBV27,TRBJ1-4,CASSFGGKLFF,TGTGCCAGCAGTTTCGGGGGAAAACTGTTTTTT
many,.,TRBV20-1,TRBJ1-1,CSARGQMDTEAFF,TGCAGTGCTAGAGGGCAGATGGACACTGAAGCTTTCTTT
many,TRBD2,TRBV15,TRBJ2-1,CATSLLAGYNEQFF,TGTGCCACCAGCTTACTAGCGGGGTACAATGAGCAGTTCTTC
many,.,TRBV28,TRBJ1-2,CASKRRGENYGYTF,TGTGCCAGCAAGAGGAGAGGGGAAAACTATGGCTACACCTTC
many,TRBD1,TRBV5-1,TRBJ1-1,CASSLDNRGPITEAFF,TGCGCCAGCAGCTTGGATAACAGGGGGCCTATCACTGAAGCTTTCTTT
many,.,TRBV3-1,TRBJ2-5,CASSQRRGIETQYF,TGTGCCAGCAGCCAGCGTCGGGGGATTGAGACCCAGTACTTC
many,.,TRBV6-6,TRBJ1-1,CASSNDTPNTEAFF,TGTGCCAGCAGCAACGACACCCCAAACACTGAAGCTTTCTTT
many,.,TRBV19,TRBJ1-1,CASPLAGATTEAFF,TGTGCCAGTCCCCTGGCAGGGGCGACCACTGAAGCTTTCTTT
many,.,TRBV30,TRBJ1-4,CAWNSWGFSEKLFF,TGTGCCTGGAACTCATGGGGGTTCAGTGAAAAACTGTTTTTT
.,TRBD1,TRBV7-2,TRBJ2-3,CASSRRGPGTDTQYF,TGTGCCAGCAGCAGAAGGGGGCCCGGCACAGATACGCAGTATTTT
many,TRBD2,TRBV20-1,TRBJ2-1,CSARGGTSGNEQFF,TGCAGTGCTAGGGGTGGGACTAGCGGTAATGAGCAGTTCTTC
many,TRBD1,TRBV3-1,TRBJ1-1,CASSQSDRGRSEAFF,TGTGCCAGCAGCCAATCCGACAGGGGAAGGTCTGAAGCTTTCTTT
many,.,TRBV9,TRBJ2-2,CASSVGTVNTGELFF,TGTGCCAGCAGCGTGGGGACGGTGAACACCGGGGAGCTGTTTTTT
many,TRBD1,TRBV29-1,TRBJ1-1,CSVRQGNTEAFF,TGCAGCGTGCGACAGGGGAACACTGAAGCTTTCTTT
few,TRBD1,TRBV5-6,TRBJ2-6,CASRLRRTGLGDGANVLTF,TGTGCCAGCAGACTACGTAGGACAGGCCTCGGGGATGGGGCCAACGTCCTGACTTTC
many,.,TRBV27,TRBJ2-3,CASTQARTVF,TGTGCCAGCACCCAGGCCCGGACGGTATTT
.,TRBD1,TRBV20-1,TRBJ1-3,CSARTGRNTIYF,TGCAGTGCAAGGACAGGGAGAAACACCATATATTTT
many,.,TRBV18,TRBJ1-5,CASSPGYNQPQHF,TGTGCCAGCTCACCCGGATATAATCAGCCCCAGCATTTT
many,.,TRBV20-1,TRBJ1-2,CSAEQGRYYGYTF,TGCAGTGCTGAACAGGGCAGGTACTATGGCTACACCTTC
many,TRBD2,TRBV7-9,TRBJ2-7,CASSLPGGYEQYF,TGTGCCAGCAGCTTACCGGGGGGGTACGAGCAGTACTTC
many,.,TRBV5-5,TRBJ1-1,CASSLVDVTEAFF,TGTGCCAGCAGCTTGGTCGACGTCACTGAAGCTTTCTTT
many,.,TRBV15,TRBJ2-1,CATSSGRTYNEQFF,TGTGCCACCAGCAGCGGCAGAACCTACAATGAGCAGTTCTTC
many,TRBD1,TRBV11-2,TRBJ2-1,CASSSPVGTGFHEQFF,TGTGCCAGCAGCTCTCCCGTCGGGACAGGGTTCCATGAGCAGTTCTTC
many,.,TRBV7-2,TRBJ2-3,CASSLAPTQNTDTQYF,TGTGCCAGCAGCTTAGCACCGACGCAGAACACAGATACGCAGTATTTT
many,.,TRBV9,TRBJ2-3,CASSVESGGWTDTQYF,TGTGCCAGCAGCGTAGAGTCGGGTGGATGGACAGATACGCAGTATTTT
many,.,TRBV5-1,TRBJ2-6,CASSLVGAPPSGANVLTF,TGCGCCAGCAGCTTGGTGGGGGCTCCCCCCTCTGGGGCCAACGTCCTGACTTTC
large,.,TRBV7-9,TRBJ2-7,CASMDGLSYEQYF,TGTGCCAGCATGGACGGACTCTCCTACGAGCAGTACTTC
many,.,TRBV9,TRBJ1-6,CASSEETFHNSPLHF,TGTGCCAGCAGCGAGGAGACATTCCATAATTCACCCCTCCACTTT